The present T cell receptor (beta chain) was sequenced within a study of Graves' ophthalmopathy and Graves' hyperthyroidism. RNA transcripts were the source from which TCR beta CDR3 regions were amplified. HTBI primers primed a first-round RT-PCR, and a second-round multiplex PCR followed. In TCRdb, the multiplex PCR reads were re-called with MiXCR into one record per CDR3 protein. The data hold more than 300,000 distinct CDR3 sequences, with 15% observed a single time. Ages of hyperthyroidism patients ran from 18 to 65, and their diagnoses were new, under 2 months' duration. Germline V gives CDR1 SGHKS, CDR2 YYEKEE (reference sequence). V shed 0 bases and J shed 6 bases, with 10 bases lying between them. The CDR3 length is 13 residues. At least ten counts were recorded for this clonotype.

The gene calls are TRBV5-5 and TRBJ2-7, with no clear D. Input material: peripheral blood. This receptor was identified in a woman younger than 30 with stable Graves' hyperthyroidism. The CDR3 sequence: CASSLAFGREQYF. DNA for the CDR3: TGTGCCAGCAGCTTGGCCTTTGGCCGCGAGCAGTACTTC.